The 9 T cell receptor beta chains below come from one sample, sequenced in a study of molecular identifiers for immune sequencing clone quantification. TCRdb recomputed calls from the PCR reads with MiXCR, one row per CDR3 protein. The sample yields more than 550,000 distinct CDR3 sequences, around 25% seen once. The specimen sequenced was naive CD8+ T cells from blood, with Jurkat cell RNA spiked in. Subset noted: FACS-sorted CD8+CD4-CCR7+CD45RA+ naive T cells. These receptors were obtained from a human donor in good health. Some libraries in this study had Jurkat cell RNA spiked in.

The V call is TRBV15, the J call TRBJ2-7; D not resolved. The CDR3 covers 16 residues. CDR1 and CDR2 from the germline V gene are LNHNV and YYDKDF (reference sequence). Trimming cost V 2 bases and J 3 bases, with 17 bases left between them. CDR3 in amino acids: CATSRYKTGPDYEQYF. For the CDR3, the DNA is TGTGCCACCAGCAGATATAAAACCGGGCCGGACTACGAGCAGTACTTC.

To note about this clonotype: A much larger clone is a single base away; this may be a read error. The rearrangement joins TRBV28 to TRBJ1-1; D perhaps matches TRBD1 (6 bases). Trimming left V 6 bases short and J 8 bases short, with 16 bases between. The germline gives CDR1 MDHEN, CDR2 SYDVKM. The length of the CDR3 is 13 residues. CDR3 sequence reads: CASSPGTTTEAFF. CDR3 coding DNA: TGTGCCAGCAGCCCCGGGACAACCACCGAAGCTTTCTTT.

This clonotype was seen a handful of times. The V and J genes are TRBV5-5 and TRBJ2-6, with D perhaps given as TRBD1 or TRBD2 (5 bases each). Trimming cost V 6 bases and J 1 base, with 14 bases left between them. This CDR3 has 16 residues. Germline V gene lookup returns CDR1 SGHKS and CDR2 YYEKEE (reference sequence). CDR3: CASTGMGVSGANVLTF. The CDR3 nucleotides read TGTGCCAGCACAGGGATGGGGGTATCTGGGGCCAACGTCCTGACTTTC.

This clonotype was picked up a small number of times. The CDR3 nucleotides are TGCAGTGCCAGACTAGCGGGAGAAAATACGCAGTATTTT. This gives the protein CSARLAGENTQYF. The rearrangement uses TRBV20-1 and TRBJ2-3; 12 bases agree with TRBD2. Germline V CDR1 and CDR2: DFQATT, SNEGSKA (reference sequence). This CDR3 spans 13 amino acids. Trimming cost V 6 bases and J 7 bases; bases outside gene matches: 5.

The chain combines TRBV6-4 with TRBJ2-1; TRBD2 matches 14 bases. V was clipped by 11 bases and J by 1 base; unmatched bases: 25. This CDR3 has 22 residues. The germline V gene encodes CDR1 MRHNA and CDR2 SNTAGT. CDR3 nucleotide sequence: TGTGCCCCCCCGGTGGGACGCCCAGGACTAGCGGGAGGAAAGCCGTCCTACAATGAGCAGTTCTTC. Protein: CAPPVGRPGLAGGKPSYNEQFF.

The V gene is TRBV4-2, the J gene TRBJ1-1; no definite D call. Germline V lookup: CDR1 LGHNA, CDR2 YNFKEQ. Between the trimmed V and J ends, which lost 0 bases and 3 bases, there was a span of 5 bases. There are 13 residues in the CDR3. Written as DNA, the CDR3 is TGTGCCAGCAGCCAAGATTTCTACACTGAAGCTTTCTTT. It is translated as CASSQDFYTEAFF.

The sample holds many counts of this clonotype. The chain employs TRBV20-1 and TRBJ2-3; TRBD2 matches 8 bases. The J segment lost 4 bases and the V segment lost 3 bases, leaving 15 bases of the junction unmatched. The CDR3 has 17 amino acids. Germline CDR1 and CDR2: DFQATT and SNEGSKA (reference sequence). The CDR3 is CSARDGGAGESSDTQYF. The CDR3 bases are TGCAGTGCTAGGGATGGGGGAGCGGGAGAGTCTTCAGATACGCAGTATTTT.

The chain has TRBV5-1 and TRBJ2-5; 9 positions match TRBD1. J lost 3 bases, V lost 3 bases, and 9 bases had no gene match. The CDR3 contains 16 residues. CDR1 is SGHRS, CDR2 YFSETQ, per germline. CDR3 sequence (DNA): TGCGCCAGCAGCTCCTCCCCGGGACAGGGTGAAGAGACCCAGTACTTC. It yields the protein CASSSSPGQGEETQYF.

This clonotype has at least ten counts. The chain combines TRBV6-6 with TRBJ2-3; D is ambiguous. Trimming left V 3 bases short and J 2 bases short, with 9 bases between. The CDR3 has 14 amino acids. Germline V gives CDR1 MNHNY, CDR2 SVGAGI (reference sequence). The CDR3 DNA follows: TGTGCCAGCAGTTATACAGATACCACAGATACGCAGTATTTT. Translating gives CASSYTDTTDTQYF.